These T cell receptor beta chains were read from a single sample in a study of blood T cell repertoires in COVID-19. Libraries were prepared by immunoSEQ multiplex PCR; TCRdb keeps only in-frame clonotypes and omits some of them. Of 150,000 or so clones listed, 88% are singletons. Sequenced input: PBMCs or T cells enriched from blood (not recorded which). Receptors were obtained from a woman in her twenties or thirties with acute COVID-19. Both conserved end residues are trimmed from each CDR3. Fields, in order: V gene, CDR3 length, J gene, CDR3 protein.

TRBV21-1	14	TRBJ1-3	ASSKDRVNSGNTIY
TRBV4-2	13	TRBJ2-6	ASSQDEGGANVLT
TRBV13	11	TRBJ2-7	ASSPGNVFEQY
TRBV30	11	TRBJ1-2	AWKEAGVSGYT
TRBV4-3	14	TRBJ2-7	ASSQGLADLSYEQY
TRBV4-2	13	TRBJ1-4	ASSLDRSGTEKLF
TRBV28	13	TRBJ2-5	ASSFLRGGIETQY
TRBV24-1	18	TRBJ2-3	ATSDPHRGSGATSTDTQY
TRBV28	13	TRBJ1-5	ASSSPTGLNQPQH
TRBV19	12	TRBJ1-4	ASSATGTFWKLF
TRBV6-2/TRBV6-3	14	TRBJ1-5	ASSQGTGSAGQPQH
TRBV19	14	TRBJ1-6	ASSSRQGTGTEPLH
TRBV13	15	TRBJ2-5	ASSDNIGTGGQETQY
TRBV27	14	TRBJ2-3	ASSLSTGGLGDTQY
TRBV5-6	13	TRBJ1-5	ASSLWWQANQPQH
TRBV7-9	13	TRBJ2-7	ASSFFGGSSYEQY
TRBV7-2	14	TRBJ1-6	ASSLSPSSYNSPLH
TRBV4-2	17	TRBJ2-3	ASSQAGLAGEGYVDTQY